One and the same sample provided the 24 T cell receptor beta chains below, sequenced in a study of T cells after yellow fever vaccination (dated by TCRdb to about 2019). Library construction relied on 5' RACE. Reads for this sample came from an Illumina HiSeq 2500. TCRdb trimmed the raw reads at Q25, called clones with MiXCR and kept productive beta chains. Under each unique CDR3 protein, matching rows form one entry showing the most common genes and DNA. This sample holds under 550,000 distinct CDR3 sequences; 20% to 25% were observed only once. Of the sample, roughly a sixth falls within the top ten clones. The treatment or condition label on this specimen signifies: live attenuated yellow fever vaccine strain. Sequences were derived from PBMCs, sampled approximately 22 days after the first yellow fever vaccination. All receptors come from a young man who received the YFV17D yellow fever vaccine.

The rearrangement uses TRBV7-2 and TRBJ2-2; D is uncertain. Trimming removed 5 bases from V and 8 bases from J, with 9 bases in between. Germline values: CDR1 SGHTA, CDR2 FQGNSA. This CDR3 comprises 12 residues. Here the CDR3 DNA reads TGTGCCAGCAGCATAGACGCGGGGGAGCTGTTTTTT. Its protein product is CASSIDAGELFF.

This clonotype was counted between two and nine times. The chain employs TRBV7-2 and TRBJ1-1; 8 bases are a match to TRBD1. The ends lost 1 base at V and 4 bases at J; junction bases unmatched: 5. Germline V gene sequence: CDR1 SGHTA, CDR2 FQGNSA. The CDR3 extends over 15 amino acids. Here the CDR3 reads CASSLVTGGLTEAFF. CDR3 nucleotides: TGTGCCAGCAGCTTAGTCACAGGGGGTCTCACTGAAGCTTTCTTT.

Only a few counts were recorded for this clonotype. V gene TRBV7-2 combines with J gene TRBJ2-2; D gene unclear. With 5 bases removed from V and 0 bases from J, the gap between germline ends came to 10 bases. CDR3 length: 15 amino acids. Germline loops: CDR1 SGHTA, CDR2 FQGNSA. For the CDR3, the DNA is TGTGCCAGCAGCGCCCTCGGATCGAACACCGGGGAGCTGTTTTTT. Amino acids: CASSALGSNTGELFF.

The chain has TRBV18 and TRBJ2-7; D gene uncertain. The CDR3 contains 13 residues. Germline CDR1 KGHSH, CDR2 LQKENI. The V and J ends lost 3 bases and 2 bases respectively, with 8 bases between them. The CDR3 is CASSPIGPYEQYF. DNA of the CDR3: TGTGCCAGCTCACCCATAGGTCCCTACGAGCAGTACTTC. The entire variable domain, with the rest obtained from reference TRBV18 and TRBJ2-7, is as follows: NAGVMQNPRHLVRRRGQEARLRCSPMKGHSHVYWYRQLPEEGLKFMVYLQKENIIDESGMPKERFSAEFPKEGPSILRIQQVVRGDSAAYFCASSPIGPYEQYFGPGTRLTVT.

The chain is built from TRBV5-6 and TRBJ1-6; no definite D call. Germline loops: CDR1 SGHDT, CDR2 YYEEEE. The CDR3 is 13 residues long. Trimming stripped 4 bases from V and 14 bases from J, with 16 bases between. CDR3 DNA sequence: TGTGCCAGCAGCCCCCCGACCGGAGGGACCCTCCACTTT. Translated, it gives CASSPPTGGTLHF. The entire variable domain, with the rest obtained from reference TRBV5-6 and TRBJ1-6, is as follows: DAGVTQSPTHLIKTRGQQVTLRCSPKSGHDTVSWYQQALGQGPQFIFQYYEEEERQRGNFPDRFSGHQFPNYSSELNVNALLLGDSALYLCASSPPTGGTLHFGNGTRLTVT.

This clonotype was recorded many times. V usage is TRBV29-1 and J usage is TRBJ2-7, with TRBD2 matching over 7 bases. CDR1 and CDR2 (germline): SQVTM, ANQGSEA. The CDR3 length is 14 residues. V gave up 3 bases and J gave up 3 bases; unmatched junction bases: 8. The CDR3: CSVERREGGYEQYF. The CDR3 DNA sequence: TGCAGCGTTGAGAGGAGGGAGGGAGGCTACGAGCAGTACTTC.

The sample holds many counts of this clonotype. This chain links TRBV4-3 with TRBJ2-5; perhaps TRBD1 as D (6 bases). V lost 4 bases and J 4 bases, leaving 13 bases between the germline ends. CDR1 and CDR2 (germline): LGHNA, YSLEER. The CDR3 contains 14 residues. Here the CDR3 DNA reads TGCGCCAGCAGCCGCTCAACAGGGTCAGAGACCCAGTACTTC. Translating gives CASSRSTGSETQYF.

This sequence joins TRBV20-1 and TRBJ2-1; D may be TRBD1 (6 bases). Trimming left V 0 bases short and J 7 bases short, with 16 bases between. The CDR3 covers 15 residues. Germline CDR1 is DFQATT and CDR2 is SNEGSKA (reference sequence). The CDR3 bases are TGCAGTGCTAGAGATGCCCAGGGGAGTGTTAATGAGCAGTTCTTC. Translating gives CSARDAQGSVNEQFF.

In this sample, this clonotype turned up a few times. V gene TRBV6-5 combines with J gene TRBJ2-1; perhaps TRBD2 as D (5 bases). The V end lost 6 bases, the J end lost 7 bases, and 10 bases lay between the germline ends. The CDR3 is 12 residues long. CDR1 and CDR2 from the germline V gene are MNHEY and SVGAGI. CDR3 region: CASRTRVNEQFF. CDR3 DNA sequence: TGTGCCAGCAGGACGAGGGTTAATGAGCAGTTCTTC.

The J gene is TRBJ2-1, the V gene TRBV21-1; the table's D gene call, TRBD1, was not cross checked with the DNA. TRBV21-1 represents a pseudogene. The CDR3 is made up of 13 amino acids. The CDR3 DNA follows: TGTGCCACCTGGATGGACAGGGGGTATGAGCAGTTCTTC. It specifies CATWMDRGYEQFF.

The chain employs TRBV12-3 or TRBV12-4 and TRBJ1-6; D may be TRBD1 (5 bases). The V end lost 5 bases, the J end lost 9 bases, and 11 bases lay between the germline ends. The CDR3 runs 13 residues. The CDR3 coding sequence is TGTGCCAGCAGTCCCGCGGGGGGTTCACCCCTCCACTTT. It encodes CASSPAGGSPLHF.

DNA for the CDR3: TGTGCCAGCAGCCGGACCCTCCAGTCCTACAATGAGCAGTTCTTC. This gives the protein CASSRTLQSYNEQFF. V and J are TRBV28 and TRBJ2-1, with unresolved D. Per the germline V gene, CDR1 is MDHEN and CDR2 is SYDVKM. Trimming took off 6 bases at V and 1 base at J, with 13 bases between the two ends. The CDR3 is 15 amino acids.

In its sample, this clonotype was seen many times. The gene calls are TRBV12-3 or TRBV12-4 and TRBJ1-2; D is ambiguous. This CDR3 has 12 residues. V was cut by 5 bases and J by 3 bases, with 7 bases left in between. The CDR3 is CASSHVDYGYTF. The DNA of the CDR3 is TGTGCCAGCAGTCACGTAGACTATGGCTACACCTTC.

V is TRBV14 and J is TRBJ2-3; D unclear. Germline values: CDR1 SGHDN, CDR2 FVKESK. V was shortened by 1 base and J by 4 bases, with 12 bases between the two germline ends. The CDR3 is 15 amino acids. The CDR3 DNA reads as TGTGCCAGCAGCCAAGGTTCTTGGAGCTCAGATACGCAGTATTTT. Its translation is CASSQGSWSSDTQYF.

CDR3 sequence reads: CASSVTGGSEAFF. For the CDR3, the DNA is TGTGCCAGCAGCGTGACAGGGGGCAGCGAAGCTTTCTTT. The chain links TRBV9 to TRBJ1-1; 10 nucleotides match TRBD1. This CDR3 has 13 amino acids. V was pared by 2 bases and J by 8 bases, with 3 bases of the junction left unmatched. Germline-derived CDR1 and CDR2 are SGDLS and YYNGEE.

This sequence joins TRBV12-3 or TRBV12-4 and TRBJ1-6; TRBD1 might be the D (6 bases). V lost 6 bases to trimming and J lost 7 bases, with 10 bases between them. This CDR3 is built from 13 residues. CDR3 loop: CASSPGGNSPLHF. CDR3 DNA: TGTGCCAGCAGCCCCGGGGGCAATTCACCCCTCCACTTT.

In this sample, this clonotype turned up a few times. This chain uses TRBV7-9 with TRBJ1-2, with D possibly TRBD1 on 5 matching bases. The germline V gene encodes CDR1 SEHNR and CDR2 FQNEAQ (reference sequence). V was clipped by 5 bases and J by 4 bases, with 17 bases between them. The CDR3 covers 15 residues. For the CDR3, the DNA is TGTGCCAGCAGCCCACCGGGACCCCCGGGCTATGGCTACACCTTC. Translating it yields CASSPPGPPGYGYTF.

The chain has TRBV7-9 and TRBJ1-1; D gene ambiguous. The germline gives CDR1 SEHNR, CDR2 FQNEAQ (reference sequence). Trimming left V 2 bases short and J 0 bases short, with 7 bases between. The CDR3 contains 14 residues. The CDR3 protein is CASSLNAMNTEAFF. The CDR3 coding sequence is TGTGCCAGCAGCTTAAACGCGATGAACACTGAAGCTTTCTTT.

The gene calls are TRBV3-1 and TRBJ2-3; 7 positions agree with TRBD1. This CDR3 has 16 amino acids. J gave up 2 bases and V 4 bases, and 9 bases lay outside the gene matches. Germline loops: CDR1 LGHDT, CDR2 YNNKEL (reference sequence). The CDR3 loop reads CASSPTGAGSTDTQYF. Here the CDR3 DNA reads TGTGCCAGCAGCCCAACAGGGGCCGGCTCCACAGATACGCAGTATTTT.

With respect to this clonotype: A much larger clone lies one base from this, so it may be a read error. The chain joins TRBV5-1 to TRBJ2-1; D uncertain. Between the trimmed V and J ends, which lost 5 bases and 4 bases, there was a span of 16 bases. The germline V gene has CDR1 SGHRS and CDR2 YFSETQ. The CDR3 has 15 amino acids. The CDR3 protein is CASRLLSADYNEQFF. In nucleotides, the CDR3 is TGCGCCAGCAGATTGCTATCCGCGGATTACAATGAGCAGTTCTTC.

This clonotype was counted only a few times. V and J are TRBV5-1 and TRBJ2-5; D is unclear. V was trimmed by 0 bases and J by 5 bases, leaving 17 bases between them. Germline V gene sequence: CDR1 SGHRS, CDR2 YFSETQ. This CDR3 comprises 16 residues. The CDR3 loop is CASSLGIGPDRETQYF. CDR3 sequence (DNA): TGCGCCAGCAGCTTGGGGATAGGGCCCGATCGTGAGACCCAGTACTTC.

CDR3 protein: CASSVDGSLQETQYF. The CDR3, as DNA: TGTGCCAGCAGCGTAGACGGATCTCTCCAAGAGACCCAGTACTTC. The rearrangement joins TRBV9 to TRBJ2-5; D not resolved. The germline gives CDR1 SGDLS, CDR2 YYNGEE. The CDR3 is 15 amino acids. V gave up 0 bases and J gave up 1 base, with 10 bases separating them.

This clonotype appeared a few times. J is TRBJ2-2 and V is TRBV21-1. TRBV21-1 corresponds to a pseudogene. The CDR3 runs 16 residues. The CDR3 DNA sequence: TGTGCCAGCAGCAATGTAGGACGGCAGAACACCGGGGAGCTGTTTTTT. It codes for CASSNVGRQNTGELFF.

In DNA form, the CDR3 reads TGCGCCAGCAGCCAACCTTTCTATAATTCACCCCTCCACTTT. Translating it yields CASSQPFYNSPLHF. The gene calls are TRBV5-1 and TRBJ1-6; D not resolved. Trimming removed 4 bases at V and 3 bases at J, with 8 bases between. The CDR3 has 14 residues. CDR1 is SGHRS, CDR2 YFSETQ, per germline.